Listed here are 22 T cell receptor beta chains from one sample, sequenced in a study of T cell responses to AZD1222 COVID-19 vaccine. Clones were sequenced by immunoSEQ multiplex PCR, and TCRdb holds only the in-frame ones, with some missing. The sample carries over 150,000 clones, roughly nine tenths recorded once. The sequencing here drew on peripheral blood, taken 28 days after the second AZD1222 dose. These receptors were taken from an adult who received the AZD1222 COVID-19 vaccine.

This clone was counted only a few times. This chain joins TRBV12-3 or TRBV12-4 and TRBJ1-1; TRBD1 is a possible D gene (6 bases). The length of the CDR3 is 13 residues. The V and J ends lost 4 bases and 11 bases respectively, with 17 bases between them. The CDR3 DNA sequence: TGTGCCAGCAGTTGGGGACATTCCCGGGAGGCTTTCTTT. This translates into CASSWGHSREAFF.

V gene TRBV19 combines with J gene TRBJ2-5; D is undetermined. Trimming took 7 bases from V and 4 from J, leaving 10 bases between them. The germline V gene has CDR1 LNHDA and CDR2 SQIVND (reference sequence). CDR3 length equals 12 residues. The CDR3 protein is CASKGNGETQYF. CDR3 in DNA: TGTGCCAGTAAGGGTAATGGAGAGACCCAGTACTTC.

This clone is a singleton in its sample. The chain employs TRBV10-2 and TRBJ1-5; D gene unclear. This CDR3 is built from 13 residues. The germline V and J ends were trimmed by 3 bases and 0 bases, with 3 bases remaining between them. Looked up from germline, CDR1 is WSHSY and CDR2 is SAAADI. CDR3 residues: CASSDYSNQPQHF. The CDR3 region has the DNA TGCGCCAGCAGTGACTATAGCAATCAGCCCCAGCATTTT.

This chain connects TRBV7-2 to TRBJ1-4, with a weak D call TRBD1 (5 bases). Germline-derived CDR1 and CDR2 are SGHTA and FQGNSA. The ends were cut back, 2 bases at V and 7 bases at J, with 8 bases in the middle. The CDR3 sequence is 13 residues long. The CDR3 sequence: CASSLNQGEKLFF. The CDR3 DNA reads as TGTGCCAGCAGCTTAAACCAGGGTGAAAAACTGTTTTTT.

V gene TRBV7-9 combines with J gene TRBJ2-3; maybe TRBD1 (5 bases). The CDR3 runs 14 residues. CDR1 is SEHNR and CDR2 is FQNEAQ in the germline V gene (reference sequence). With 6 bases removed from V and 2 bases from J, the gap between germline ends came to 12 bases. DNA of the CDR3: TGTGCCAGCAGACTTGGGGCGTCCACAGATACGCAGTATTTT. It yields the protein CASRLGASTDTQYF.

The chain couples TRBV5-5 to TRBJ1-2; unclear D gene. CDR3 size: 15 residues. Germline CDR1 SGHKS, CDR2 YYEKEE (reference sequence). V lost 4 bases and J lost 2, with 15 bases in between. The CDR3 spells CASSPGRANNYGYTF. CDR3 DNA: TGTGCCAGCAGCCCAGGTCGGGCTAACAACTATGGCTACACCTTC.

The V gene is TRBV11-1, the J gene TRBJ2-7, with TRBD1 as a possible D gene (6 bases). This CDR3 is 15 amino acids long. The V end lost 6 bases, the J end lost 4 bases, and 19 bases lay between the germline ends. Germline values: CDR1 SGHAT, CDR2 FQDESV (reference sequence). Here the CDR3 DNA reads TGTGCCAGCAGAGTAAGTCCCGACAGGCGGTACGAGCAGTACTTC. It codes for CASRVSPDRRYEQYF.

The chain combines TRBV2 with TRBJ1-5, with 11 bases identical to TRBD1. With V trimmed by 4 bases and J by 5 bases, 1 base remained unmatched. The CDR3 is made up of 14 amino acids. Germline assignment: CDR1 SNHLY and CDR2 FYNNEI. DNA for the CDR3: TGTGCCAGCAGTGGGGACAGGGGGTATCAGCCCCAGCATTTT. Protein: CASSGDRGYQPQHF.

V and J are TRBV4-2 and TRBJ2-1, with TRBD2 identical over 7 bases. CDR1 and CDR2 from the germline V gene are LGHNA and YNFKEQ. V shed 3 bases and J 7 bases; nucleotides not matched to a gene: 9. The CDR3 covers 15 residues. CDR3 sequence reads: CASSQAGDGGNEQFF. In nucleotides, the CDR3 is TGTGCCAGCAGCCAGGCGGGGGACGGGGGGAATGAGCAGTTCTTC.

The chain carries TRBV7-6 and TRBJ2-7; the D gene is possibly TRBD1 (6 bases). V lost 1 base, J lost 0 bases, and 10 bases lay in between. The CDR3 extends over 15 amino acids. Germline V gives CDR1 SGHVS, CDR2 FNYEAQ. The CDR3 loop reads CASSLGTASSYEQYF. The CDR3 bases are TGTGCCAGCAGCTTAGGGACAGCTAGCTCCTACGAGCAGTACTTC. Combining the CDR3 with reference TRBV7-6 and TRBJ2-7 gives the whole variable domain GAGVSQSPRYKVTKRGQDVALRCDPISGHVSLYWYRQALGQGPEFLTYFNYEAQQDKSGLPNDRFSAERPEGSISTLTIQRTEQRDSAMYRCASSLGTASSYEQYFGPGTRLTVT.

This clone has only one observation. The sample has other DNA sequences that encode this CDR3 too. V usage is TRBV6-2 or TRBV6-3 and J usage is TRBJ2-7, with no clear D. V was clipped by 0 bases and J by 1 base, with 4 bases between them. This CDR3 comprises 13 residues. CDR1 is MNHEY and CDR2 is SVGEGT in the germline V gene. CDR3: CASSYSGSYEQYF. Here the CDR3 DNA reads TGTGCCAGCAGTTACTCCGGATCCTACGAGCAGTACTTC.

The CDR3: CASSPGHLRTEAFF. The CDR3 region has the DNA TGTGCCAGCAGCCCAGGACACTTGAGGACTGAAGCTTTCTTT. The chain employs TRBV9 and TRBJ1-1, with D possibly being TRBD1 (5 bases). Trimming stripped 4 bases from V and 5 bases from J, with 15 bases between. Germline CDR1 and CDR2: SGDLS and YYNGEE. This CDR3 region has 14 residues.

The gene calls are TRBV20-1 and TRBJ2-7; D is perhaps TRBD1 or TRBD2 (5 bases each). Germline-derived CDR1 and CDR2 are DFQATT and SNEGSKA (reference sequence). The V end was cut by 3 bases, the J end by 7 bases, with 10 bases between. The CDR3 is made up of 11 amino acids. CDR3 nucleotides: TGCAGTGCTAGTGGGACCCCGGAGCAGTACTTC. It is translated as CSASGTPEQYF.

The CDR3 protein is CASSWGYRGGYTF. CDR3 bases: TGTGCCAGCAGCTGGGGCTACAGGGGAGGCTACACCTTC. This sequence joins TRBV12-3 or TRBV12-4 and TRBJ1-2; TRBD1 agrees at 7 bases. Trimming removed 6 bases from V and 8 bases from J; junction bases left unmatched: 9. This CDR3 has 13 residues.

The chain carries TRBV5-5 and TRBJ1-2; D is unclear. Germline V gives CDR1 SGHKS, CDR2 YYEKEE (reference sequence). There are 15 residues in the CDR3. V lost 4 bases and J 6 bases, leaving 19 bases between the germline ends. The CDR3 nucleotides are TGTGCCAGCAGCACCGGGCCACAGAATAAGGATGGCTACACCTTC. It is translated as CASSTGPQNKDGYTF.

The chain couples TRBV7-9 to TRBJ1-1; possible D gene TRBD1, 5 bases. The CDR3 runs 16 residues. V lost 5 bases to trimming and J lost 3 bases, with 19 bases between them. Germline values: CDR1 SEHNR, CDR2 FQNEAQ (reference sequence). The CDR3 reads CASSRGRNPPDTEAFF. In DNA, the CDR3 is TGTGCCAGCAGCCGGGGGAGGAACCCCCCGGACACTGAAGCTTTCTTT.

This sequence joins TRBV25-1 and TRBJ2-7; TRBD1 agrees at 8 bases. Trimming took 6 bases from V and 6 from J; bases not matched to a gene: 10. The CDR3 consists of 14 residues. CDR1 and CDR2 from the germline V gene are MGHDK and SYGVNS. The CDR3 here is CASRNDRGGSEQYF. In DNA form, the CDR3 reads TGTGCCAGCAGAAACGACAGGGGAGGCAGCGAGCAGTACTTC.

The chain recombines TRBV7-8 with TRBJ1-5; no firm D call. This CDR3 is built from 13 residues. Between the trimmed V and J ends, which lost 4 bases and 7 bases, there was a span of 11 bases. The germline V gene encodes CDR1 SGHVS and CDR2 FQNEAQ. The CDR3 loop is CASSYGVWQPQHF. The CDR3 bases are TGTGCCAGCAGCTACGGGGTATGGCAGCCCCAGCATTTT. Drawing the rest from reference TRBV7-8 and TRBJ1-5, the complete variable domain is GAGVSQSPRYKVAKRGQDVALRCDPISGHVSLFWYQQALGQGPEFLTYFQNEAQLDKSGLPSDRFFAERPEGSVSTLKIQRTQQEDSAVYLCASSYGVWQPQHFGDGTRLSIL.

The chain combines TRBV27 with TRBJ1-5; D uncertain. Looked up from germline, CDR1 is MNHEY and CDR2 is SMNVEV (reference sequence). Trimming took off 3 bases at V and 5 bases at J, with 8 bases between the two ends. The CDR3 totals 13 residues. DNA for the CDR3: TGTGCCAGCAGTTTCTCCTCCGATCAGCCCCAGCATTTT. Amino acid sequence: CASSFSSDQPQHF.

The chain joins TRBV4-3 to TRBJ2-2; D gene unclear. CDR3 length: 15 residues. Germline V gene lookup returns CDR1 LGHNA and CDR2 YSLEER. V lost 0 bases to trimming and J lost 0 bases, with 5 bases between them. The CDR3, as DNA: TGCGCCAGCAGCCAAGAGTGGACGAACACCGGGGAGCTGTTTTTT. Translation gives CASSQEWTNTGELFF.

The V call is TRBV18, the J call TRBJ1-1, with D possibly matching TRBD1 (5 bases). Germline V CDR1 and CDR2: KGHSH, LQKENI. The V end was cut by 4 bases, the J end by 1 base, with 10 bases between. The CDR3 covers 14 residues. The DNA of the CDR3 is TGTGCCAGCTCACGGGCAGGGAAGAACACTGAAGCTTTCTTT. Translation: CASSRAGKNTEAFF.

In its sample, this clone was seen once. The chain uses TRBV2 and TRBJ2-5; 9 positions match TRBD2. The V and J ends lost 5 bases and 2 bases, in that order; junction bases with no gene match: 3. This CDR3 region has 14 residues. Germline assignment: CDR1 SNHLY and CDR2 FYNNEI. CDR3 sequence reads: CASSPAGGQETQYF. The CDR3 nucleotides are TGTGCCAGCAGTCCAGCGGGGGGACAAGAGACCCAGTACTTC.